The entry below gives a single TCR beta chain sequence along with its context. The sample belongs to a study of blood T cell repertoires in COVID-19. Looking at the study overall: PBMCs, B-cell-depleted T cells, or T cells were the source of the cDNA or gDNA that made up the material.

CDR3 length equals 13 residues. The germline V gene encodes CDR1 SGHDT and CDR2 YYEEEE. Trimming took 6 bases from V and 10 from J, leaving 17 bases between them. Produced via immunoSEQ multiplex PCR; TCRdb's table is partial and in-frame only. The sample has about 190,000 clones, about 88% seen once. Clinical histories supplied by participants themselves formed the basis of cohort assignment. The specimen sequenced was PBMCs or T cells enriched from blood (not recorded which). This sequence originates from a woman in her thirties or forties in a cohort exposed to, infected with or recovered from COVID-19 (not recorded which). The V call is TRBV5-6, the J call TRBJ2-1; D gene unclear. CDR3 protein: CASTLGVLREQFF. In nucleotides, the CDR3 is TGTGCCAGCACCCTCGGTGTACTGAGGGAGCAGTTCTTC.